This TCR beta chain was identified in a study of T-cell memory formation after mild COVID-19. The wider study: Largely, TCR clusters stayed within a single donor.

This clonotype was seen only a few times. What it recognizes is unknown. Each CDR3 protein is one row after TCRdb ran MiXCR on the 5' RACE reads. This sample carries 68,000 or so distinct CDR3 sequences, 16% of them seen once, and the ten largest clones take 30% to 35%. Overall study results and limits: Clones that contracted from day 15 to 85 were balanced CD4/CD8, while later expanders leaned CD4+. SARS-CoV-2 specificity was not confirmed for second-wave clones peaking on day 37.

This sequence was found in an adult woman who had mild COVID-19 (a few samples of this study predate the infection). Cell type and time point are not known. The sequenced sample consisted of PBMCs or a T cell subset sorted from them (not recorded which).

The CDR3 DNA is TGTGCCAGCAGCCCCGGACAGAACACAGATACGCAGTATTTT. Protein: CASSPGQNTDTQYF. The chain carries TRBV7-9 and TRBJ2-3; TRBD1 might be the D (6 bases). The V and J ends lost 5 bases and 2 bases respectively, with 11 bases between them. This CDR3 has 14 amino acids. Germline V gene data show CDR1 as SEHNR and CDR2 as FQNEAQ (reference sequence).